This record concerns one T cell receptor (beta chain) sequence. Across under 25 US areas, participants ranged in age from roughly 18 to 95 years. Clinical history reported by participants formed the basis on which cohorts were assigned. Method: immunoSEQ multiplex PCR; TCRdb's copy keeps in-frame clones and lacks some. The table shows more than 300,000 clones, with 87% occurring only once. The CDR3 sequence is 15 residues long. The germline V gene has CDR1 LNHDA and CDR2 SQIVND (reference sequence). V lost 5 bases to trimming and J lost 1 base; unmatched junction nucleotides: 4. These data belong to a study of blood T cell repertoires in COVID-19. Overall study context: Among Cohort 3 donors, those recovered had two negative PCRs, clearance, or symptom resolution. The origin of the acute and convalescent COVID-19 samples was the United States, Italy and Spain.

The chain employs TRBV19 and TRBJ2-2, with 7 bases fitting TRBD2. Sequencing was done on a sample of PBMCs or T cells enriched from blood (not recorded which). The TCR originated in a man aged 40-50 years in a cohort exposed to, infected with or recovered from COVID-19 (not recorded which). This CDR3 reads CASSPSGKNTGELFF. The DNA of the CDR3 is TGTGCCAGTAGTCCAAGCGGGAAGAACACCGGGGAGCTGTTTTTT. The full variable domain, rest sourced from reference TRBV19 and TRBJ2-2, is DGGITQSPKYLFRKEGQNVTLSCEQNLNHDAMYWYRQDPGQGLRLIYYSQIVNDFQKGDIAEGYSVSREKKESFPLTVTSAQKNPTAFYLCASSPSGKNTGELFFGEGSRLTVL.